A single sample gave rise to the 27 T cell receptor beta chains below, sequenced in a study of T cell clonality in common variable immunodeficiency (dated by TCRdb to between 2015 and 2016). Here is what the overall study found, with its caveats: CVID TCRbeta sequences were reported to have fewer deletions and N-nucleotide insertions and to lack highly modified clones with 13 or more V deletions.

The method behind the library was the immunoSEQ multiplex PCR assay. TCRdb provides this immuneACCESS table in a form limited to in-frame rearrangements. Some clones are lacking; in checked studies, under half of them reflect an unresolved V gene, and why the rest are absent is not known. The table notes about 30,000 clones here, none of them singletons. 4.5% to 6% of the sample is held by the ten biggest clonotypes. Their specific antigens are unknown. The specimen was peripheral blood mononuclear cells. Receptor source: a human donor with common variable immunodeficiency.

CDR3 residues: CASSEYRGDGEKLFF. The sequenced CDR3 bases are TGTGCCAGCAGTGAATACAGGGGCGACGGAGAAAAA. The chain links TRBV6-1 to TRBJ1-4, with TRBD1 matching 7 bases. Sequencing ends 3 residues short of the CDR3 end; the germline J gene provides the rest. J was trimmed by 8 bases and V by 2 bases; bases with no gene match: 8. CDR1 and CDR2 from the germline V gene are MNHNS and SASEGT. This CDR3 comprises 15 residues.

In its sample, this clone was seen a few times. The observed sequence ends 3 residues before the CDR3 terminus, with the missing tail filled in from the germline J gene. The gene calls are TRBV7-2 and TRBJ1-5, with no clear D. This CDR3 has 15 residues. Germline V gene sequence: CDR1 SGHTA, CDR2 FQGNSA. Trimming took off 0 bases at V and 7 bases at J, with 13 bases between the two ends. CDR3 in amino acids: CASSLAGPSGQPQHF. CDR3 bases read: TGTGCCAGCAGCTTAGCAGGCCCGTCGGGGCAGCCC.

The table lists this clone with many counts. The read comes to an end 3 residues before the CDR3 does, leaving the germline J gene to fill in the end. The gene calls are TRBV5-1 and TRBJ2-3, with 9 bases aligning to TRBD1. Germline lookup yields CDR1 SGHRS and CDR2 YFSETQ. Trimming removed 3 bases from V and 3 bases from J; junction bases left unmatched: 8. This CDR3 spans 16 amino acids. Partial CDR3 DNA: TGCGCCAGCAGCTCGGCCGGACAGGGGTTGACAGATACG. Its translation is CASSSAGQGLTDT. The entire CDR3 reads CASSSAGQGLTDTQYF.

Ten or more counts support this clone. The read terminates 3 residues ahead of where the CDR3 ends, so the germline J gene completes it. The chain recombines TRBV5-1 with TRBJ2-3; TRBD1 matches 9 bases. The length of the CDR3 is 14 residues. CDR1 and CDR2 (germline): SGHRS, YFSETQ. The CDR3 sequence is CASSLGSGQGPQYF. CDR3 DNA (partial): TGCGCCAGCAGCTTGGGAAGTGGACAGGGGCCG.

In this sample, this clone turned up a few times. Sequencing ends 3 residues short of the CDR3 end; the germline J gene provides the rest. The rearrangement joins TRBV19 to TRBJ1-2; the D is unclear. The V end was cut by 9 bases, the J end by 5 bases, with 19 bases between. The length of the CDR3 is 14 residues. Germline values: CDR1 LNHDA, CDR2 SQIVND (reference sequence). The DNA read from the CDR3 is TGTGCCAGCCTCCCTTCAGGCTCCTCTTATGGC. It translates to CASLPSGSSYG. In full, the CDR3 is CASLPSGSSYGYTF.

This clone has ten or more counts. The junction departs from germline at one end; a sequencing error may be responsible. The read ends 3 residues early relative to the CDR3; the germline J gene fills the gap. The J gene is TRBJ2-6, the V gene TRBV20-1; D uncertain. The V gene's germline CDR1 is DFQATT and CDR2 SNEGSKA (reference sequence). This CDR3 has 15 residues. CDR3 DNA, as far as it was read: TGCAGTGTTAGAGCTCCCTTCTCTGGGGCCAACGTC. Translation gives CSVRAPFSGANV. The complete CDR3 protein is CSVRAPFSGANVLTF.

As for this clone: The DNA ends 3 residues before the CDR3 does, and the rest of the CDR3 is filled in from the germline J gene. This chain connects TRBV19 to TRBJ2-4; a weak D match, TRBD2 (5 bases). Trimming left V 3 bases short and J 0 bases short, with 9 bases between. In germline, CDR1 is LNHDA, CDR2 SQIVND (reference sequence). The CDR3 runs to 15 residues. CDR3 bases read: TGTGCCAGTAGTATTTTCGGGGTAGCCAAAAACATT. It translates to CASSIFGVAKNI. The complete CDR3 reads CASSIFGVAKNIQYF.

This clone was seen a handful of times. The CDR3 sequence is CSARARTGYEQYF. CDR3 DNA (partial): TGCAGTGCTAGAGCGAGGACAGGGTACGAG. This sequence joins TRBV20-1 and TRBJ2-7; 8 bases are a match to TRBD1. Read sequence stops 3 residues before the CDR3 end, and the germline J gene provides the missing end. The CDR3 extends over 13 amino acids. Per germline, CDR1 DFQATT and CDR2 SNEGSKA (reference sequence). Unmatched junction bases numbered 3, after V lost 1 base and J lost 4 bases.

This clone has only a few counts. The read finishes 3 residues shy of the CDR3 end, and the germline J gene is used to complete it. The chain recombines TRBV18 with TRBJ1-2, with 9 bases identical to TRBD1. V was clipped by 3 bases and J by 3 bases; unmatched bases: 14. Germline CDR1 is KGHSH and CDR2 is LQKENI. The CDR3 is 18 residues long. The covered CDR3 bases are TGTGCCAGCTCACCCCCATCTCCGGTGGGACAGGGATACTATGGC. This translates into CASSPPSPVGQGYYG. In full, the CDR3 reads CASSPPSPVGQGYYGYTF.

The table lists this clone with many counts. The read ends 3 residues early relative to the CDR3; the germline J gene fills the gap. The chain employs TRBV5-1 and TRBJ1-6; 10 positions agree with TRBD1. V shed 4 bases, J shed 9 bases, and the junction held 7 bases outside the gene matches. CDR1 and CDR2 (germline): SGHRS, YFSETQ. This CDR3 is 15 amino acids long. Partial CDR3 DNA: TGCGCCAGCAGCCCAACGGACAGGGGGGTTTCACCC. Translating it yields CASSPTDRGVSP. In full, the CDR3 reads CASSPTDRGVSPLHF.

This clone came up many times. Read coverage stops 3 residues before the CDR3 terminus; the germline J gene supplies the remainder. The chain joins TRBV18 to TRBJ2-1, with 12 bases that match TRBD2. Germline V gene data show CDR1 as KGHSH and CDR2 as LQKENI. The CDR3 length is 21 residues. J lost 7 bases, V lost 2 bases, and 21 bases had no gene match. The CDR3 spells CASSPDELTPSGGAYPNEQFF. CDR3 DNA (partial): TGTGCCAGCTCACCAGACGAACTAACGCCTAGCGGGGGGGCCTACCCGAATGAG.

In its sample, this clone was seen a few times. The sequenced fragment ends 3 residues before the CDR3 boundary, so the rest is inferred from the germline J gene. This chain uses TRBV2 with TRBJ2-1; possible D gene TRBD1, 5 bases. The CDR3 totals 11 residues. From germline, CDR1 is SNHLY and CDR2 FYNNEI. V was cut by 6 bases and J by 9 bases, with 9 bases left in between. CDR3 protein: CASRGPGEQFF. The covered CDR3 bases are TGTGCCAGCAGGGGGCCGGGTGAG.

This clone appeared many times. The read stops 3 residues short of the end of the CDR3; the missing end is completed from the germline J gene. V and J are TRBV5-1 and TRBJ2-5; no firm D call. The V end was cut by 1 base, the J end by 5 bases, with 6 bases between. CDR1 is SGHRS, CDR2 YFSETQ, per germline. There are 12 residues in the CDR3. The sequenced part of the CDR3 DNA is TGCGCCAGCAGCTTGCCTTTGGAGACC. Its protein is CASSLPLET. The entire CDR3 sequence reads CASSLPLETQYF.

A word on this clone: The read stops 3 residues short of the end of the CDR3; the missing end is completed from the germline J gene. V is TRBV2 and J is TRBJ2-6; D might be TRBD2 (6 bases). In germline, CDR1 is SNHLY, CDR2 FYNNEI. CDR3 size: 16 residues. Trimming removed 3 bases from V and 0 bases from J, with 9 bases in between. The part of the CDR3 DNA that was read is TGTGCCAGCAGTGAGAGGACTATCTCTGGGGCCAACGTC. Amino acids: CASSERTISGANV. In full, the CDR3 reads CASSERTISGANVLTF.

This clone appeared a few times. The CDR3 end lies 3 residues beyond the end of the read and is filled in from the germline J gene. The chain is built from TRBV7-9 and TRBJ1-1; 7 bases align to TRBD1. CDR3 length: 15 residues. The ends lost 4 bases at V and 5 bases at J; junction bases unmatched: 10. Germline V CDR1 and CDR2: SEHNR, FQNEAQ (reference sequence). CDR3 DNA (partial): TGTGCCAGCAGCTCAAGCTACAGGGGTAGAACTGAA. This translates into CASSSSYRGRTE. The CDR3 as a whole reads CASSSSYRGRTEAFF.

Comments on this clone: The CDR3 is cut off 3 residues early in the read; its end comes from the germline J gene. The chain uses TRBV20-1 and TRBJ2-1, with 10 bases aligning to TRBD2. With 1 base clipped from V and 0 bases from J, the junction kept 3 bases outside the gene matches. Germline CDR1 and CDR2: DFQATT and SNEGSKA (reference sequence). This CDR3 is 16 amino acids long. The CDR3 bases that were read are TGCAGTGCTAGAGGGAGCGGGGGGGCCTCCTACAATGAG. Encoded protein: CSARGSGGASYNE. The complete CDR3 protein is CSARGSGGASYNEQFF.

This clone was counted ten times or more. The read stops 3 residues short of the end of the CDR3; the missing end is completed from the germline J gene. This chain joins TRBV19 and TRBJ2-5; D gene ambiguous. The CDR3 totals 11 residues. In germline, CDR1 is LNHDA, CDR2 SQIVND (reference sequence). V lost 5 bases and J 5 bases, leaving 6 bases between the germline ends. The DNA read from the CDR3 is TGTGCCAGTAGTGTGGGCGAGACC. Encoded protein: CASSVGET. The full CDR3 is CASSVGETQYF.

To note about this clone: Read sequence stops 3 residues before the CDR3 end, and the germline J gene provides the missing end. V is TRBV11-1 and J is TRBJ1-1; 10 nucleotides match TRBD1. This CDR3 has 15 amino acids. After removal of 3 bases from V and 7 bases from J, the junction contained 8 bases not matched to a gene. Germline CDR1 reads SGHAT; CDR2 reads FQDESV (reference sequence). The sequenced part of the CDR3 DNA is TGTGCCAGCAGCTTCCCGACAGGGGGCCCTGGTGAA. Translating it yields CASSFPTGGPGE. The whole CDR3 reads CASSFPTGGPGEAFF.

This clone was counted at least ten times. CDR3 sequence: CASSWGRQGKETQYF. Incomplete CDR3 DNA: TGTGCCAGCAGCTGGGGACGACAGGGGAAAGAGACC. V and J are TRBV5-4 and TRBJ2-5, with 8 bases matching TRBD1. The read finishes 3 residues shy of the CDR3 end, and the germline J gene is used to complete it. Germline V gives CDR1 SGHNT, CDR2 YYREEE (reference sequence). Unmatched junction bases numbered 7, after V lost 3 bases and J lost 3 bases. There are 15 residues in the CDR3.

This clone was counted between two and nine times. The read ends 3 residues shy of where the CDR3 ends; the end is completed using the germline J gene. This same CDR3 is encoded by further DNA sequences in the sample. V is TRBV7-9 and J is TRBJ1-1; D gene unclear. Germline V lookup: CDR1 SEHNR, CDR2 FQNEAQ (reference sequence). The CDR3 has 13 amino acids. V lost 3 bases and J lost 4, with 9 bases in between. The CDR3 here is CASSLEGGTEAFF. CDR3 DNA, as far as it was read: TGTGCCAGCAGCTTGGAGGGTGGCACTGAA.

There are many counts of this clone. From the germline J gene comes the end of the CDR3, since the read stops 3 residues before it. The chain recombines TRBV15 with TRBJ2-3; D ambiguous. CDR3 length: 16 amino acids. The germline CDR1 and CDR2 sequences are LNHNV and YYDKDF (reference sequence). Trimming cost V 0 bases and J 4 bases, with 14 bases left between them. The CDR3 bases that were read are TGTGCCACCAGCAGAGATATCGGGTTAGCATCAGATACG. The encoded protein is CATSRDIGLASDT. The CDR3 as a whole reads CATSRDIGLASDTQYF.

The CDR3 sequence: CASSISGEAYEQYF. The sequenced CDR3 bases are TGTGCCAGTAGTATATCCGGGGAGGCCTACGAG. V usage is TRBV19 and J usage is TRBJ2-7; a possible D gene is TRBD2 (6 bases). The read stops 3 residues short of the end of the CDR3; the missing end is completed from the germline J gene. CDR1 and CDR2 from the germline V gene are LNHDA and SQIVND (reference sequence). CDR3 size: 14 residues. Between the trimmed V and J ends, which lost 2 bases and 2 bases, there was a span of 10 bases.

This clone was seen more than once but under ten times. Read coverage stops 3 residues before the CDR3 terminus; the germline J gene supplies the remainder. V gene TRBV11-3 combines with J gene TRBJ2-7, with D unresolved. Between the trimmed V and J ends, which lost 4 bases and 3 bases, there was a span of 7 bases. The germline V gene encodes CDR1 SGHNT and CDR2 YENEEA. The CDR3 runs to 12 residues. CDR3 DNA, as far as it was read: TGTGCCAGCAGCTCCGTTCTCTACGAG. It is translated as CASSSVLYE. The full CDR3 sequence reads CASSSVLYEQYF.

Of note for this clone: The read terminates 3 residues before the CDR3 end, so the remaining end is supplied by the germline J gene. The genes are TRBV19 and TRBJ2-1, with D possibly matching TRBD1 (8 bases). Trimming took 2 bases from V and 4 from J, leaving 12 bases between them. The CDR3 is 15 amino acids. CDR1 is LNHDA, CDR2 SQIVND, per germline (reference sequence). CDR3 DNA, as far as it was read: TGTGCCAGTAGTATAATACAGGGGGGGTACAATGAG. It translates to CASSIIQGGYNE. The full-length CDR3 reads as CASSIIQGGYNEQFF. Drawing the rest from reference TRBV19 and TRBJ2-1, the complete variable domain is DGGITQSPKYLFRKEGQNVTLSCEQNLNHDAMYWYRQDPGQGLRLIYYSQIVNDFQKGDIAEGYSVSREKKESFPLTVTSAQKNPTAFYLCASSIIQGGYNEQFFGPGTRLTVL.

A word on this clone: The CDR3 end lies 3 residues beyond the end of the read and is filled in from the germline J gene. This chain links TRBV19 with TRBJ2-5; TRBD2 is a possible D gene (5 bases). This CDR3 has 15 residues. V was pared by 3 bases and J by 3 bases, with 14 bases between. The V gene's germline CDR1 is LNHDA and CDR2 SQIVND (reference sequence). The CDR3 sequence is CASSINGRAEETQYF. The DNA read from the CDR3 is TGTGCCAGTAGTATCAACGGACGAGCGGAAGAGACC.

This clone was observed many times. The missing CDR3 end, 3 residues past where the read stops, is filled in from the germline J gene. The rearrangement uses TRBV19 and TRBJ2-1; D is possibly TRBD1 or TRBD2 (5 bases each). With 4 bases removed from V and 0 bases from J, the gap between germline ends came to 16 bases. The CDR3 spans 17 residues. Germline assignment: CDR1 LNHDA and CDR2 SQIVND (reference sequence). The CDR3 spells CASSTFRGASSYNEQFF. CDR3 bases read: TGTGCCAGTAGTACATTTAGGGGAGCTAGCTCCTACAATGAG.

In regard to this clone: Read data end 3 residues before the CDR3 end; the end is taken from the germline J gene. V and J are TRBV20-1 and TRBJ1-1; a possible D gene is TRBD1 (6 bases). The V end was cut by 3 bases, the J end by 4 bases, with 15 bases between. The CDR3 spans 14 residues. The germline CDR1 and CDR2 sequences are DFQATT and SNEGSKA (reference sequence). CDR3 protein: CSARLQGGFTEAFF. CDR3 DNA (partial): TGCAGTGCTAGGCTACAGGGAGGTTTCACTGAA.